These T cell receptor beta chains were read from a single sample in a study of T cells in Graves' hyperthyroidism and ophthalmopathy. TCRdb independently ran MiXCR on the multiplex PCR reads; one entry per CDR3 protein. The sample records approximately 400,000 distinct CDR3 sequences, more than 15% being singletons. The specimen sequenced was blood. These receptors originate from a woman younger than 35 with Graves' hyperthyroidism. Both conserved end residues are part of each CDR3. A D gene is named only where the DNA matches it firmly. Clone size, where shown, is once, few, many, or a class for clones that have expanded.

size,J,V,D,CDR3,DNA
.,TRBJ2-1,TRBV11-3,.,CASSILRGNEQFF,TGTGCCAGCAGCATCCTCAGGGGCAATGAGCAGTTCTTC
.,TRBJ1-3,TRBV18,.,CASSPPISGNTIYF,TGTGCCAGCTCACCTCCCATCTCTGGAAACACCATATATTTT
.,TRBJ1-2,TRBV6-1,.,CASSSPPYGYTF,TGTGCCAGCAGTTCCCCCCCTTACGGCTACACCTTC
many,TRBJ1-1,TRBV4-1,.,CASSQLGLVAFF,TGCGCCAGCAGCCAGTTGGGTCTAGTAGCTTTCTTT
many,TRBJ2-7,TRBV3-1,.,CASSQGFRPYEQYF,TGTGCCAGCAGCCAAGGGTTCAGGCCGTACGAGCAGTACTTC
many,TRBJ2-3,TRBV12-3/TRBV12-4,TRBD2,CASALRRGVNPSTDTQYF,TGTGCCAGCGCCCTACGGCGGGGGGTGAACCCTAGCACAGATACGCAGTATTTT
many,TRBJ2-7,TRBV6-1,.,CASSHTTWTQKVAEQYF,TGTGCCAGCAGTCACACAACTTGGACTCAAAAGGTCGCCGAGCAGTACTTC
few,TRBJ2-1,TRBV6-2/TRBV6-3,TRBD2,CASSSPLADGPYNEQFF,TGTGCCAGCAGTTCCCCCCTAGCGGATGGCCCTTACAATGAGCAGTTCTTC
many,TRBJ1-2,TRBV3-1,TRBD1,CASSQLPRQGNYGYTF,TGTGCCAGCAGCCAACTCCCGCGACAGGGGAACTATGGCTACACCTTC
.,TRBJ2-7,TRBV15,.,CATSRDRRVSEQYF,TGTGCCACCAGCAGAGACCGGAGGGTTAGCGAGCAGTACTTC
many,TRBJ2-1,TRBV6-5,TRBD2,CASSYSPSGSGNEQFF,TGTGCCAGCAGTTACTCACCTAGCGGGAGTGGGAATGAGCAGTTCTTC
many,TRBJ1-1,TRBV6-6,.,CASSYLPLGNTEAFF,TGTGCCAGCAGTTACCTGCCACTGGGTAACACTGAAGCTTTCTTT
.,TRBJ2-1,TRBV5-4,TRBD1,CASSWNRDRGINEQFF,TGTGCCAGCAGCTGGAACCGGGACAGGGGAATCAATGAGCAGTTCTTC
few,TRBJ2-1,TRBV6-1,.,CASSTGKTRDEQFF,TGTGCCAGCAGCACCGGTAAGACCCGGGATGAGCAGTTCTTC
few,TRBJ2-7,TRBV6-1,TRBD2,CASSVSVSSGSYELYF,TGTGCCAGCAGTGTATCAGTGTCTAGCGGCTCCTACGAGCTGTACTTC
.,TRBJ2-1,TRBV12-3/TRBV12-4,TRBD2,CASKGTLAGGPDEQFF,TGTGCCAGCAAGGGCACACTAGCGGGAGGTCCGGATGAGCAGTTCTTC
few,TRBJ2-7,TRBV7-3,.,CASSLSPSFERGYSYEQYF,TGTGCCAGCAGCTTATCCCCGTCATTTGAGCGCGGCTACTCCTACGAGCAGTACTTC
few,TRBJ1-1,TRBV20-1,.,CSARSGVTEAFF,TGCAGTGCTAGATCGGGGGTTACTGAAGCTTTCTTT
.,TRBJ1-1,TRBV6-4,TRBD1,CASSDSTGGNTEAFF,TGTGCCAGCAGTGACTCGACAGGGGGCAACACTGAAGCTTTCTTT
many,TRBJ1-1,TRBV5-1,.,CASSLDWANTEAFF,TGCGCCAGCAGCTTGGACTGGGCGAACACTGAAGCTTTCTTT
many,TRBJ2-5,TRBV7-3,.,CASSSPSQMKSPCSYF,TGTGCCAGCAGCTCTCCCTCACAAATGAAATCCCCGTGTTCGTACTTC
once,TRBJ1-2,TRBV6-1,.,CASSEAGGFRSNYGYTF,TGTGCCAGCAGTGAAGCGGGGGGGTTCCGATCTAACTATGGCTACACCTTC
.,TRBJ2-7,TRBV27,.,CASSVNRDLYEQYF,TGTGCCAGCAGTGTCAACCGGGACCTCTACGAGCAGTACTTC
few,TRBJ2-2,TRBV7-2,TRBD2,CASSSRAGGPGELFF,TGTGCCAGCAGCTCCAGAGCGGGGGGCCCCGGGGAGCTGTTTTTT
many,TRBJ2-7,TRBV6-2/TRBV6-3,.,CASSSSGVGYEQYF,TGTGCCAGCAGTTCGAGTGGGGTTGGCTACGAGCAGTACTTC
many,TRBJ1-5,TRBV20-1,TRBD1,CSARETGGAGNQPQHF,TGCAGTGCTAGAGAGACAGGGGGCGCGGGCAATCAGCCCCAGCATTTT
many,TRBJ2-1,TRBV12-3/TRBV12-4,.,CASSPGQFHEQFF,TGTGCCAGCAGTCCTGGACAGTTCCATGAGCAGTTCTTC
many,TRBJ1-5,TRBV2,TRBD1,CASETGVQPNSNQPQHF,TGTGCCAGCGAAACAGGGGTTCAACCCAATAGCAATCAGCCCCAGCATTTT
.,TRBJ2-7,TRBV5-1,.,CASSLVYRGSSYEQYF,TGCGCCAGCAGCTTGGTTTACCGGGGAAGCTCCTACGAGCAGTACTTC
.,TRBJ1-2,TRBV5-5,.,CASRSGRISNYGYTF,TGTGCCAGCAGGTCCGGACGGATCTCTAACTATGGCTACACCTTC
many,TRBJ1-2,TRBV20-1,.,CSAQGQGGGGYTF,TGCAGTGCTCAGGGGCAGGGAGGAGGTGGCTACACCTTC
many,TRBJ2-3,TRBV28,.,CASSLLSVADTQYF,TGTGCCAGCAGTTTACTCTCTGTAGCAGATACGCAGTATTTT
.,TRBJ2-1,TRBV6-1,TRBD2,CASSGYKAGISYNEQFF,TGTGCCAGCAGTGGGTATAAAGCGGGAATCTCCTACAATGAGCAGTTCTTC
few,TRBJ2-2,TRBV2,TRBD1,CASRRPGQGVPGELFF,TGTGCCAGCAGGAGACCGGGACAGGGGGTGCCCGGGGAGCTGTTTTTT
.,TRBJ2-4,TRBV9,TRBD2,CASSVGGGALAKNIQYF,TGTGCCAGCAGCGTAGGGGGGGGAGCATTAGCCAAAAACATTCAGTACTTC
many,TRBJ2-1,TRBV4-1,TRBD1,CASSQPPGQENNEQFF,TGCGCCAGCAGCCAACCTCCGGGACAGGAGAACAATGAGCAGTTCTTC
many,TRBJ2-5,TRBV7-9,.,CASSFPGSETQYF,TGTGCCAGCAGCTTTCCTGGGAGCGAGACCCAGTACTTC
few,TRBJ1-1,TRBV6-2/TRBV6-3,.,CAGSYSGRSFFF,TGTGCCGGCAGTTACTCGGGAAGGTCTTTTTTCTTT
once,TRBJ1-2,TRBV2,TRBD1,CASSGDRARNGYTF,TGTGCCAGCAGTGGGGACAGGGCCCGCAATGGCTACACCTTC
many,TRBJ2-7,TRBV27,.,CASGRPTGNSYEQYF,TGTGCCAGCGGGCGTCCAACAGGGAACTCCTACGAGCAGTACTTC
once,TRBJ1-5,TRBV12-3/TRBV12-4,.,CASSEVEGIGNQPQHF,TGTGCCAGCAGTGAAGTTGAGGGAATTGGCAATCAGCCCCAGCATTTT
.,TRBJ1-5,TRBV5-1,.,CASGPGQGGGSNQPQHF,TGCGCCAGCGGACCGGGGCAGGGTGGGGGAAGCAATCAGCCCCAGCATTTT
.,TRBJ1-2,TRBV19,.,CASSIEGGNYGYTF,TGTGCCAGTAGTATTGAGGGCGGTAACTATGGCTACACCTTC
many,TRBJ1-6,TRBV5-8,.,CASSFEGTSIPQRSPLHF,TGTGCCAGCAGCTTCGAGGGAACTTCAATCCCACAGCGCTCACCCCTCCACTTT
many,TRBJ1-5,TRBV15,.,CATSRVGGRQTQPQHF,TGTGCCACCAGCAGAGTGGGGGGACGACAGACCCAGCCCCAGCATTTT
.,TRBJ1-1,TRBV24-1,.,CATSETGTEAFF,TGTGCCACCAGTGAGACCGGGACAGAAGCTTTCTTT
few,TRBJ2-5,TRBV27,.,CASSVPPVAEVDF,TGTGCCAGCAGTGTCCCCCCTGTTGCGGAGGTGGACTTC
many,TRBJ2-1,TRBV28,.,CASSGQVTGEQFF,TGTGCCAGCAGTGGGCAGGTTACCGGTGAGCAGTTCTTC